Here is one T cell receptor (beta chain) with its context. Its antigen is unidentified. These data belong to a study of OX40 agonist ivuxolimab in advanced cancers. Background on the study: Patients undergoing dose escalation presented with hepatocellular carcinoma, melanoma, renal cell or head and neck cancer. Males comprised approximately 84% of the group, whose mean age was around 62 years (range 23 to 79).

Measured with immunoSEQ multiplex PCR; TCRdb has only the in-frame clones, and not every one. Of 20,000 to 25,000 clones in the sample, approximately 91% were seen once. This CDR3 is built from 12 residues. V gave up 1 base and J gave up 6 bases, with 7 bases separating them. Germline CDR1 SGHNT, CDR2 YENEEA. Study findings and constraints: With doses of 0.1 to 3.0 mg/kg, CD4+ and CD8+ blood T cells had undergone clonal expansion by week 6.

This receptor was obtained from an adult with an advanced solid tumor such as melanoma, head and neck, liver or kidney cancer. The V call is TRBV11-3, the J call TRBJ2-7; D unclear. The sample in question was CD4+ or CD8+ T cells sorted from blood, obtained in a trial of the OX40 agonist ivuxolimab. For the CDR3, the DNA is TGTGCCAGCAGCTTAGCTCCTGGCGAGCAGTACTTC. Protein sequence: CASSLAPGEQYF.